These 23 T cell receptor beta chains were sequenced from one sample in a study of blood T cell repertoires in COVID-19. Assay used: immunoSEQ multiplex PCR; TCRdb lists only in-frame clones, some missing. The data hold around 110,000 clones, with 76% observed a single time. The sample consisted of peripheral blood. The receptors were gathered from a man at least 80 years old with COVID-19, enrolled during active disease.

The V gene is TRBV4-2, the J gene TRBJ2-1; 9 positions agree with TRBD1. The CDR3 has 21 amino acids. Germline CDR1 is LGHNA and CDR2 is YNFKEQ. Unmatched junction bases numbered 21, after V lost 4 bases and J lost 2 bases. The CDR3 region has the DNA TGTGCCAGCAGCCTATTTGCGGCAGGACAGGGGCGACAGTCCGCCTACAATGAGCAGTTCTTC. This encodes CASSLFAAGQGRQSAYNEQFF.

V and J are TRBV6-6 and TRBJ2-7; D may be TRBD1 (6 bases). Trimming left V 5 bases short and J 5 bases short, with 25 bases between. This CDR3 region has 17 residues. CDR1 MNHNY and CDR2 SVGAGI come from the germline V gene (reference sequence). The CDR3 nucleotides read TGTGCCAGCAGTCAATATCCCCTCGGGCTAGGGGGAGACGAGCAGTACTTC. Its protein is CASSQYPLGLGGDEQYF.

The genes are TRBV18 and TRBJ1-2; D unresolved. In germline, CDR1 is KGHSH, CDR2 LQKENI. Trimming took 0 bases from V and 2 from J, leaving 13 bases between them. This CDR3 comprises 16 residues. CDR3 DNA sequence: TGTGCCAGCTCACCACCGAATATCTATATAAACTATGGCTACACCTTC. Protein sequence: CASSPPNIYINYGYTF. Full variable domain (outside the CDR3, taken from reference TRBV18 and TRBJ1-2): NAGVMQNPRHLVRRRGQEARLRCSPMKGHSHVYWYRQLPEEGLKFMVYLQKENIIDESGMPKERFSAEFPKEGPSILRIQQVVRGDSAAYFCASSPPNIYINYGYTFGSGTRLTVV.

The CDR3 region has the DNA TGCGCCAGCAGCCAAGATTGGGGGACTAGAGGGGTCTATGGCTACACCTTC. Amino acids: CASSQDWGTRGVYGYTF. The chain combines TRBV4-3 with TRBJ1-2; TRBD1 is a possible D gene (5 bases). The CDR3 has 17 residues. The germline CDR1 and CDR2 sequences are LGHNA and YSLEER. Trimming stripped 0 bases from V and 4 bases from J, with 18 bases between.

V is TRBV6-2 or TRBV6-3 and J is TRBJ2-5; possibly TRBD2 for D (5 bases). CDR1 is MNHEY, CDR2 SVGEGT, per germline. The CDR3 sequence is 16 residues long. V lost 3 bases and J lost 7, with 21 bases in between. The DNA of the CDR3 is TGTGCCAGCAGTTATCGGGCGGGCACTGGCCTCGGGACCCAGTACTTC. Translation gives CASSYRAGTGLGTQYF.

The chain joins TRBV2 to TRBJ1-4, with 8 nucleotides matching TRBD1. V shed 4 bases and J 8 bases; nucleotides not matched to a gene: 6. CDR1 and CDR2 from the germline V gene are SNHLY and FYNNEI. This CDR3 is built from 14 residues. CDR3 sequence (DNA): TGTGCCAGCAGTGGAGGCCGGGACAGGGAAAAACTGTTTTTT. It is translated as CASSGGRDREKLFF. The variable domain in full, with the rest retrieved from reference TRBV2 and TRBJ1-4, is EPEVTQTPSHQVTQMGQEVILRCVPISNHLYFYWYRQILGQKVEFLVSFYNNEISEKSEIFDDQFSVERPDGSNFTLKIRSTKLEDSAMYFCASSGGRDREKLFFGSGTQLSVL.

This sequence joins TRBV24-1 and TRBJ2-2, with D uncertain. There are 15 residues in the CDR3. CDR1 KGHDR and CDR2 SFDVKD come from the germline V gene. V was clipped by 3 bases and J by 3 bases, with 10 bases between them. CDR3 residues: CATSDAGSDTGELFF. The CDR3 coding sequence is TGTGCCACCAGTGATGCAGGCAGTGACACCGGGGAGCTGTTTTTT.

In this sample, this clone turned up once. J is TRBJ2-7 and V is TRBV13, with D maybe TRBD2 (6 bases). In germline, CDR1 is PRHDT, CDR2 FYEKMQ (reference sequence). The CDR3 consists of 12 residues. V was trimmed by 6 bases and J by 2 bases, leaving 8 bases between them. The CDR3 coding sequence is TGTGCCAGCAGTGGAGGGGCCTACGAGCAGTACTTC. Its translation: CASSGGAYEQYF.

About this clone itself: One end of the junction fails to match germline, which may point to a read error. This chain uses TRBV7-7 with TRBJ2-5; a possible D gene is TRBD1 (5 bases). CDR1 and CDR2 (germline): SSHAT, FNYEAQ (reference sequence). There are 15 residues in the CDR3. The CDR3 reads CASSSGPTVKETQYF. DNA of the CDR3: TGTGCTAGCAGCTCAGGGCCGACAGTGAAAGAGACCCAGTACTTC. Variable domain in full (rest from reference TRBV7-7 and TRBJ2-5): GAGVSQSPRYKVTKRGQDVTLRCDPISSHATLYWYQQALGQGPEFLTYFNYEAQPDKSGLPSDRFSAERPEGSISTLTIQRTEQRDSAMYRCASSSGPTVKETQYFGPGTRLLVL.

This chain connects TRBV5-5 to TRBJ1-6; 8 nucleotides align to TRBD1. CDR3 length equals 16 residues. V gave up 4 bases and J gave up 5 bases; unmatched junction bases: 8. Germline V gene lookup returns CDR1 SGHKS and CDR2 YYEKEE (reference sequence). Here the CDR3 reads CASSRRQGYDNSPLHF. Written as DNA, the CDR3 is TGTGCCAGCAGCAGAAGACAGGGGTATGATAATTCACCCCTCCACTTT.

CDR3 sequence: CASSLRITYEQYF. The CDR3 region has the DNA TGTGCCAGCAGCCTACGAATCACCTACGAGCAGTACTTC. This chain connects TRBV13 to TRBJ2-7, with D unresolved. Germline V gene sequence: CDR1 PRHDT, CDR2 FYEKMQ (reference sequence). This CDR3 has 13 amino acids. The V end was cut by 5 bases, the J end by 2 bases, with 10 bases between.

The rearrangement uses TRBV15 and TRBJ2-7; 15 bases line up with TRBD2. In germline, CDR1 is LNHNV, CDR2 YYDKDF (reference sequence). This CDR3 has 21 residues. J gave up 3 bases and V 0 bases, and 15 bases lay outside the gene matches. As DNA, the CDR3 is TGTGCCACCAGCAGAGATCAAGGGACTAGCGGGAGGACGGCGTTCGACTACGAGCAGTACTTC. Encoded protein: CATSRDQGTSGRTAFDYEQYF.

This sequence joins TRBV6-6 and TRBJ1-2, with 7 bases matching TRBD1. The J segment lost 4 bases and the V segment lost 6 bases, leaving 11 bases of the junction unmatched. Per the germline V gene, CDR1 is MNHNY and CDR2 is SVGAGI (reference sequence). This CDR3 contains 15 residues. CDR3 in amino acids: CASSPRQGAIYGYTF. CDR3 in DNA: TGTGCCAGCAGCCCCCGACAGGGTGCTATCTATGGCTACACCTTC.

The rearrangement joins TRBV7-2 to TRBJ2-7, with D unresolved. CDR1 is SGHTA and CDR2 is FQGNSA in the germline V gene. The CDR3 runs to 13 residues. Trimming stripped 0 bases from V and 4 bases from J, with 7 bases between. This CDR3 is CASSLAAVYEQYF. The CDR3 bases are TGTGCCAGCAGCTTAGCCGCGGTTTACGAGCAGTACTTC.

This chain uses TRBV15 with TRBJ2-3; 9 bases fit TRBD2. The V gene end was trimmed by 3 bases and the J gene end by 1 base; junction bases not matched to a gene: 5. Germline V gene sequence: CDR1 LNHNV, CDR2 YYDKDF (reference sequence). This CDR3 is 16 amino acids long. CDR3: CATSSLLAGRTDTQYF. The CDR3 DNA reads as TGTGCCACCAGCAGTCTTCTAGCGGGGCGCACAGATACGCAGTATTTT.

The chain uses TRBV11-2 and TRBJ2-2; 7 bases are a match to TRBD1. V dropped 2 bases and J dropped 6; count of bases not matched to a gene: 0. The germline V gene encodes CDR1 SGHAT and CDR2 FQNNGV. CDR3 length equals 13 residues. The CDR3 region is CASSLQGAGELFF. The CDR3 DNA sequence: TGTGCCAGCAGCTTACAGGGGGCCGGGGAGCTGTTTTTT.

This chain joins TRBV19 and TRBJ1-2; 9 nucleotides line up with TRBD1. The CDR3 loop spans 15 amino acids. Germline-derived CDR1 and CDR2 are LNHDA and SQIVND (reference sequence). The trim removed 5 bases at V and 3 bases at J, leaving 7 bases unmatched. CDR3 DNA sequence: TGTGCCAGTAGTGTCGGGACAGGGTTTGACTATGGCTACACCTTC. Translated, it gives CASSVGTGFDYGYTF.

The chain links TRBV14 to TRBJ1-3, with D possibly TRBD1 on 5 matching bases. Between the trimmed V and J ends, which lost 4 bases and 4 bases, there was a span of 14 bases. Germline V lookup: CDR1 SGHDN, CDR2 FVKESK. This CDR3 has 15 amino acids. For the CDR3, the DNA is TGTGCCAGCAGCCCCAGGGCCAGAGCCGGAAACACCATATATTTT. Translating gives CASSPRARAGNTIYF. The whole variable domain, filled in from reference TRBV14 and TRBJ1-3, reads EAGVTQFPSHSVIEKGQTVTLRCDPISGHDNLYWYRRVMGKEIKFLLHFVKESKQDESGMPNNRFLAERTGGTYSTLKVQPAELEDSGVYFCASSPRARAGNTIYFGEGSWLTVV.

J is TRBJ1-6 and V is TRBV14; the match to TRBD1 covers 9 bases. The V and J ends lost 2 bases and 10 bases, in that order; junction bases with no gene match: 3. There are 14 residues in the CDR3. Germline lookup yields CDR1 SGHDN and CDR2 FVKESK. DNA for the CDR3: TGTGCCAGCAGCCAATGGACAGGGGTGTCACCCCTCCACTTT. This codes for CASSQWTGVSPLHF.

As DNA, the CDR3 is TGTGCCAGCAGCTTAGGGACTAGCGGGTCCGGGGCCAACGTCCTGACTTTC. Translated, it gives CASSLGTSGSGANVLTF. This chain joins TRBV7-3 and TRBJ2-6; TRBD2 aligns across 12 bases. V dropped 2 bases and J dropped 4; count of bases not matched to a gene: 3. The CDR3 spans 17 residues. Germline CDR1 is SGHTA and CDR2 is FQGTGA.

The chain links TRBV7-2 to TRBJ1-2; 9 bases are a match to TRBD1. This CDR3 region has 14 residues. Germline assignment: CDR1 SGHTA and CDR2 FQGNSA. The trim removed 1 base at V and 4 bases at J, leaving 1 base unmatched. The CDR3 sequence: CASSLGGQGYGYTF. CDR3 nucleotide sequence: TGTGCCAGCAGCTTAGGGGGACAGGGCTATGGCTACACCTTC.

The chain joins TRBV2 to TRBJ1-1; 8 nucleotides match TRBD1. V lost 7 bases to trimming and J lost 1 base; unmatched junction nucleotides: 5. CDR3 size: 14 residues. The germline V gene encodes CDR1 SNHLY and CDR2 FYNNEI. The CDR3 sequence is CASTPTGANTEAFF. The CDR3, as DNA: TGTGCCAGCACTCCGACAGGGGCGAACACTGAAGCTTTCTTT.

The chain joins TRBV7-8 to TRBJ1-2, with TRBD1 matching over 8 bases. The V segment lost 1 base and the J segment 8 bases; nucleotides outside the gene matches: 6. The germline V gene has CDR1 SGHVS and CDR2 FQNEAQ. This CDR3 contains 14 residues. CDR3 protein: CASSLGTGMRGYTF. CDR3 DNA sequence: TGTGCCAGCAGCTTAGGGACAGGGATGCGAGGCTACACCTTC.